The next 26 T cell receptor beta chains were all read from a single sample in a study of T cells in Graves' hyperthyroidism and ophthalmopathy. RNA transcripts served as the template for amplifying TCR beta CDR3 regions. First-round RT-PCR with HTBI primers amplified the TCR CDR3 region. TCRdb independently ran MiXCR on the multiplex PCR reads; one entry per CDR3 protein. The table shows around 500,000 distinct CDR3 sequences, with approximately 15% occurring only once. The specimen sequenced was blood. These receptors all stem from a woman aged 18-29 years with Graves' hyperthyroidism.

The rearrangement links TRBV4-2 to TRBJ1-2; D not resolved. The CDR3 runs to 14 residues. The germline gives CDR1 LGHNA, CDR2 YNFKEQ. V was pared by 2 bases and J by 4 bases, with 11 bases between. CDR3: CASSQFGVSYGYTF. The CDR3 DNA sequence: TGTGCCAGCAGCCAATTCGGGGTTAGCTATGGCTACACCTTC.

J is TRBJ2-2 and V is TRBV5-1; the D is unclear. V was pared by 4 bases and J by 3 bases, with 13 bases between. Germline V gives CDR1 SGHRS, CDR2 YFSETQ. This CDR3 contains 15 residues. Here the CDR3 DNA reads TGCGCCAGCAGCCCCATGGTGCACGACACCGGGGAGCTGTTTTTT. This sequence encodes CASSPMVHDTGELFF. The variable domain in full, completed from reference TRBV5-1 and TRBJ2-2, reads KAGVTQTPRYLIKTRGQQVTLSCSPISGHRSVSWYQQTPGQGLQFLFEYFSETQRNKGNFPGRFSGRQFSNSRSEMNVSTLELGDSALYLCASSPMVHDTGELFFGEGSRLTVL.

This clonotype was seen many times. CDR3 region: CASSGTGGQQPQHF. CDR3 bases: TGTGCCAGCAGCGGGACAGGGGGCCAGCAGCCCCAGCATTTT. The chain joins TRBV9 to TRBJ1-5, with TRBD1 identical over 11 bases. CDR1 is SGDLS and CDR2 is YYNGEE in the germline V gene. V lost 3 bases to trimming and J lost 7 bases; unmatched junction nucleotides: 3. The CDR3 has 14 residues.

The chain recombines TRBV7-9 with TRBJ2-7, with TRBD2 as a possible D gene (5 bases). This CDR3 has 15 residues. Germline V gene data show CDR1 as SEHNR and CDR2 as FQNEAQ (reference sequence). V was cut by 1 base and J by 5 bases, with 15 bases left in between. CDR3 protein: CASSLVASQRHEQYF. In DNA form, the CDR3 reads TGTGCCAGCAGCTTAGTGGCTAGCCAGCGCCACGAGCAGTACTTC.

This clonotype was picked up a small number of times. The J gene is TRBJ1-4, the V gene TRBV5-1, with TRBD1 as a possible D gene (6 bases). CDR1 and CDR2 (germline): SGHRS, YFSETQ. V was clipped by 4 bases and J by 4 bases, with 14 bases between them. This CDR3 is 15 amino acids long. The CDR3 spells CASSISGAHNEKLFF. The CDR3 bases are TGCGCCAGCAGCATCTCAGGGGCGCATAATGAAAAACTGTTTTTT.

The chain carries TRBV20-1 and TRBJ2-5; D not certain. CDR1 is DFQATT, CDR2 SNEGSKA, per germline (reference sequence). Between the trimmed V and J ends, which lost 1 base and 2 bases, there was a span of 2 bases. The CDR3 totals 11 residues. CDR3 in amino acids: CSARGQETQYF. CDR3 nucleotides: TGCAGTGCTAGAGGTCAAGAGACCCAGTACTTC.

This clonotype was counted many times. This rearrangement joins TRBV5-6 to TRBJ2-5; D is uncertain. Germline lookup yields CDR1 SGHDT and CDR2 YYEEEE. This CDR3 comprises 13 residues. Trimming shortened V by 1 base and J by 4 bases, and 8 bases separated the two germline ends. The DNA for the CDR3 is TGTGCCAGCAGCTTGAAACAGATAGAGACCCAGTACTTC. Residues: CASSLKQIETQYF.

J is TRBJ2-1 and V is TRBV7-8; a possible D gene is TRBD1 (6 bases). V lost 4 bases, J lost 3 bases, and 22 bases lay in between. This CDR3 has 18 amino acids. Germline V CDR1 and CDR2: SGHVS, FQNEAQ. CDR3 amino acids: CASSSGASGAIGYNEQFF. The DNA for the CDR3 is TGTGCCAGCAGCTCCGGGGCTTCAGGGGCGATAGGCTACAATGAGCAGTTCTTC.

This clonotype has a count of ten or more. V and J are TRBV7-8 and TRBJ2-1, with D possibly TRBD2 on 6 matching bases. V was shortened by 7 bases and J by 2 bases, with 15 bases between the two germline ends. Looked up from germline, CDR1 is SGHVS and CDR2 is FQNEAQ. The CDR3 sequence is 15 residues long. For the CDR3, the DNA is TGTGCCAGCACCCCATTAGCGGCCGCCTACAATGAGCAGTTCTTC. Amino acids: CASTPLAAAYNEQFF.

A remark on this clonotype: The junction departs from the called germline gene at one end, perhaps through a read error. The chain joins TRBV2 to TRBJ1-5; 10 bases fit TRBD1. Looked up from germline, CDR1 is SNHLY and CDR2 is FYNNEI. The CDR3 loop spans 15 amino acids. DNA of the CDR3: TGTGCCAGCAGGCCCGGGACAGGGGACAATCAGCCCCGGCATTTT. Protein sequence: CASRPGTGDNQPRHF.

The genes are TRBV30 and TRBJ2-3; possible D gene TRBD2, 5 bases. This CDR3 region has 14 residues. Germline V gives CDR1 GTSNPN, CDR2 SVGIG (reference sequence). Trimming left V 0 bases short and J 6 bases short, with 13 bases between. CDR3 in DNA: TGTGCCTGGAGTGTACACGGGGTCAGCGATACGCAGTATTTT. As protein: CAWSVHGVSDTQYF.

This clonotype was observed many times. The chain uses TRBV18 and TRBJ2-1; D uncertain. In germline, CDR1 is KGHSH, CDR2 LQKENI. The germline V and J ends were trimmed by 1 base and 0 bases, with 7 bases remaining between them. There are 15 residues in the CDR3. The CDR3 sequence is CASSPRPLSYNEQFF. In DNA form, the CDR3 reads TGTGCCAGCTCACCACGCCCACTCTCCTACAATGAGCAGTTCTTC.

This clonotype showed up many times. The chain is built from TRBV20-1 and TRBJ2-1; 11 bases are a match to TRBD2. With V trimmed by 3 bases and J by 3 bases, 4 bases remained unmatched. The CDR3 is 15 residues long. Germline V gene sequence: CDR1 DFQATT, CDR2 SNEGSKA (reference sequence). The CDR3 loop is CSARILAGVYNEQFF. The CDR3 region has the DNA TGCAGTGCTAGGATACTAGCGGGAGTCTACAATGAGCAGTTCTTC.

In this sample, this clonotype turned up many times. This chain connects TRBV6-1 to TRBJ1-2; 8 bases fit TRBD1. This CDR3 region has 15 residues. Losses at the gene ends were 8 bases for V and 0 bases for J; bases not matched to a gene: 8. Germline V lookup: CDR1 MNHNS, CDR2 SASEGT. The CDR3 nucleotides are TGTGCCAGCGGACAAGGACAGGGAGCTAACTATGGCTACACCTTC. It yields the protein CASGQGQGANYGYTF.

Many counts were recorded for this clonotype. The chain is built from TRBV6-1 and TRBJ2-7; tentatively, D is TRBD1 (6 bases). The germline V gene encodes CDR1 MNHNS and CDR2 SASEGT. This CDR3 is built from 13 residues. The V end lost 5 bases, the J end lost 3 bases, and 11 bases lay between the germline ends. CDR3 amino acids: CASSSTGLYEQYV. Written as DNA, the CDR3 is TGTGCCAGCAGTTCGACAGGTCTCTACGAGCAGTACGTC.

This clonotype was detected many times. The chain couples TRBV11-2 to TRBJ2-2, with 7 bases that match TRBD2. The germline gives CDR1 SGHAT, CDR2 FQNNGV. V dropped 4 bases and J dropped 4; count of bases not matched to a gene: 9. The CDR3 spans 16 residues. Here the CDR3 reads CASSSWAGEGTGELFF. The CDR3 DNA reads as TGTGCCAGCAGCTCCTGGGCGGGAGAGGGCACCGGGGAGCTGTTTTTT.

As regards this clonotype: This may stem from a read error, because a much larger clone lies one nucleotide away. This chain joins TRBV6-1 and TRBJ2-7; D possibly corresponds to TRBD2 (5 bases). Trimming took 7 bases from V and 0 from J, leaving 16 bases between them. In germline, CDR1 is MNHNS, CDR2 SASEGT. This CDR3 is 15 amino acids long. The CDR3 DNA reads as TGTGCCAGCACTCCTCCAGCGGACTTCTCCTACGAGCAGTACTTC. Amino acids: CASTPPADFSYEQYF.

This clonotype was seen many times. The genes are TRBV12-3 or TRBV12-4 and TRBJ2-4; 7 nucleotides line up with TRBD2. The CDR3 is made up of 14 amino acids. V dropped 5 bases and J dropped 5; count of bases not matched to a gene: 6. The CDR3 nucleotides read TGTGCCAGCAGTAGGGTGGGGAGGGAAAACATTCAGTACTTC. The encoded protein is CASSRVGRENIQYF.

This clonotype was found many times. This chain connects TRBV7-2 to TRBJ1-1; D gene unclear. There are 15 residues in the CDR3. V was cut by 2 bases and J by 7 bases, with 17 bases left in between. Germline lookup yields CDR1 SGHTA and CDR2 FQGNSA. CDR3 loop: CASSLRVGHPVEAFF. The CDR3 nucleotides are TGTGCCAGCAGCTTAAGGGTCGGGCACCCAGTTGAAGCTTTCTTT.

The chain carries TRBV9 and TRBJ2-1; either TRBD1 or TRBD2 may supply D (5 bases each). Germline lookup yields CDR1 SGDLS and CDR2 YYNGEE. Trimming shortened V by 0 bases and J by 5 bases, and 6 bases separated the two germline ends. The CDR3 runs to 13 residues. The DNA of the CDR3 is TGTGCCAGCAGCGTAGCGGGACACAATGAGCAGTTCTTC. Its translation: CASSVAGHNEQFF.

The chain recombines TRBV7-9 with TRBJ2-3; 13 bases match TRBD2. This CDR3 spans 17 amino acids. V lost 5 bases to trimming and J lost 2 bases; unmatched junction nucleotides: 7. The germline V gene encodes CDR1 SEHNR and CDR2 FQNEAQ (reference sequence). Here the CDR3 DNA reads TGTGCCAGCAGCCCCAGACTAGCGGGAGGTTCCACAGATACGCAGTATTTT. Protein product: CASSPRLAGGSTDTQYF. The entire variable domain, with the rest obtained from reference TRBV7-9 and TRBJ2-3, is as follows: DTGVSQNPRHKITKRGQNVTFRCDPISEHNRLYWYRQTLGQGPEFLTYFQNEAQLEKSRLLSDRFSAERPKGSFSTLEIQRTEQGDSAMYLCASSPRLAGGSTDTQYFGPGTRLTVL.

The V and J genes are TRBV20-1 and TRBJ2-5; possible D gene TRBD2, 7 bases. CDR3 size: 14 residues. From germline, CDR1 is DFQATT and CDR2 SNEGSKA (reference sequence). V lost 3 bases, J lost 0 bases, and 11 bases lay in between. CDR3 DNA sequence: TGCAGTGCTAGGGGGGGGGCGGACCAAGAGACCCAGTACTTC. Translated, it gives CSARGGADQETQYF.

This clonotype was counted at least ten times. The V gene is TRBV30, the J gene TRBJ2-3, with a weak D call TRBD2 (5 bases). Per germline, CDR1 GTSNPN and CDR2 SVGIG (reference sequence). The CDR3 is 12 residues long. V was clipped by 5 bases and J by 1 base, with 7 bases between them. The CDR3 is CAWAEGTDTQYF. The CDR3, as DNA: TGTGCCTGGGCGGAGGGCACAGATACGCAGTATTTT.

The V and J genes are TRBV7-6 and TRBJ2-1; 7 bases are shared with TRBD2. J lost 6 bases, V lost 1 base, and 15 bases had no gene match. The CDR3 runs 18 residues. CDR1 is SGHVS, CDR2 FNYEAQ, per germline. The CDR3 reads CASSLGWRGTDPFNEQFF. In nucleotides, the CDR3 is TGTGCCAGCAGCTTAGGCTGGCGGGGGACCGACCCATTCAATGAGCAGTTCTTC.

The CDR3 sequence is CASSETSGRETQYF. The CDR3 DNA follows: TGTGCCAGCAGCGAGACTAGCGGGAGGGAGACCCAGTACTTC. V and J are TRBV7-3 and TRBJ2-5, with 13 bases that match TRBD2. Germline V gene data show CDR1 as SGHTA and CDR2 as FQGTGA. Trimming at V came to 5 bases and at J to 5 bases, leaving 2 bases not matched to a gene. There are 14 residues in the CDR3.

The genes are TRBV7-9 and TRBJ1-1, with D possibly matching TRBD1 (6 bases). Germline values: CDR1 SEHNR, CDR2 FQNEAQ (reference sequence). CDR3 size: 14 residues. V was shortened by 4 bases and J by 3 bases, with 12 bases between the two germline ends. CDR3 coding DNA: TGTGCCAGCAGCTCGCGAGGACAGTACACTGAAGCTTTCTTT. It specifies CASSSRGQYTEAFF.